This T cell receptor beta chain emerged from a study of shared clonotypes between healthy human individuals. Study observations and caveats: All-four-donor shared clonotypes had higher generation probabilities than non-shared clonotypes did. An anticipated effect of sequencing depth on clonotype sharing among donors was recognized. It was only blood that was sampled, and tissue repertoires likely differ.

Assay: immunoSEQ multiplex PCR; the TCRdb copy retains only in-frame clones and omits some. The sample has 190,000 or so clones, approximately 62% seen once. A CD45RA+ naive subset and a CD45RA-negative memory subset were split from CD4+ cells. Note on this clone: Its antigen is unidentified. One end of the junction varies from germline; a read error may be responsible.

Germline-derived CDR1 and CDR2 are MNHEY and SVGAGI. This CDR3 is built from 14 residues. The clonotype originates from a man aged 30 to 45 in good health. V is TRBV6-5 and J is TRBJ2-7; TRBD2 aligns across 7 bases. Sequencing was performed on memory CD4+ T cells sorted from blood. Specified subset: CD45RA-negative fraction. This CDR3 reads CASSYRRESFEQYF. The CDR3 nucleotides are TGTGCCAGCAGTTACAGGCGGGAGTCCTTCGAGCAGTACTTC.